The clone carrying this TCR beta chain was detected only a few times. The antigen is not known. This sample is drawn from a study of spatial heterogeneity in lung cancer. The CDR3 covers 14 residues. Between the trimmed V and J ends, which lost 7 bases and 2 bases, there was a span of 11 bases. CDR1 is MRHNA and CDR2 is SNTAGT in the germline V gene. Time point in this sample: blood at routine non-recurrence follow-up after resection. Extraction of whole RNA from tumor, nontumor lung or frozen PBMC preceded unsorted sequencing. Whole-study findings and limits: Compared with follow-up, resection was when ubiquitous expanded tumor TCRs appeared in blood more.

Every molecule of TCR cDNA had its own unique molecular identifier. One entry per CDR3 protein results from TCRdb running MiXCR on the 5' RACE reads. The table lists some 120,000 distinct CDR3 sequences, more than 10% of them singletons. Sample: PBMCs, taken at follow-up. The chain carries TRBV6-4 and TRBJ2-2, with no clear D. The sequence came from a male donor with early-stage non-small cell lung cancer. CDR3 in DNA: TGTGCCAGCAAAACGGACGGAAACACCGGGGAGCTGTTTTTT. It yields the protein CASKTDGNTGELFF.